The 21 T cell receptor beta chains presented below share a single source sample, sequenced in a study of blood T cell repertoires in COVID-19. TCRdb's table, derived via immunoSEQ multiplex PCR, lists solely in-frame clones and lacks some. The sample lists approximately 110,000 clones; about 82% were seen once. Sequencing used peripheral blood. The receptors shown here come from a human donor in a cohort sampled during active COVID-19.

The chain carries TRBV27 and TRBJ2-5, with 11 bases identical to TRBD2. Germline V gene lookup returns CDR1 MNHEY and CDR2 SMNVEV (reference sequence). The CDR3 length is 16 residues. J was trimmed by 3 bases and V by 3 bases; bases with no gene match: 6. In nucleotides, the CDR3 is TGTGCCAGCAGTTTTACTAGCGGGAGAGCGGAAGAGACCCAGTACTTC. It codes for CASSFTSGRAEETQYF.

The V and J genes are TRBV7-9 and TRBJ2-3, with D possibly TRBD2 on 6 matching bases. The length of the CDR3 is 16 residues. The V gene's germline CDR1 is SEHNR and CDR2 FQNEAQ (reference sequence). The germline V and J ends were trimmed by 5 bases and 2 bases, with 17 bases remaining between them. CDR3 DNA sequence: TGTGCCAGCAGCCCCAGACTAGAAGGCTCCACAGATACGCAGTATTTT. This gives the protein CASSPRLEGSTDTQYF.

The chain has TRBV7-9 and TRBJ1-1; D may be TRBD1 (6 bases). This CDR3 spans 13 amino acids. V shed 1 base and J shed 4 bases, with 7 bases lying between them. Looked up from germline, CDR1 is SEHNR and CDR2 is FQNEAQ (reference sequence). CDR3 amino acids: CASSLGGRTEAFF. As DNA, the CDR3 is TGTGCCAGCAGCTTAGGGGGGCGCACTGAAGCTTTCTTT.

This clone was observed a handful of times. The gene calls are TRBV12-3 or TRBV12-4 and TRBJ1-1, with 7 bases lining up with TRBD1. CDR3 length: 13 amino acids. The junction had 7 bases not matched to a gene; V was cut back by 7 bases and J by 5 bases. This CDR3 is CASTHRGRTEAFF. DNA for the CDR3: TGTGCCAGCACCCACAGGGGTCGGACTGAAGCTTTCTTT.

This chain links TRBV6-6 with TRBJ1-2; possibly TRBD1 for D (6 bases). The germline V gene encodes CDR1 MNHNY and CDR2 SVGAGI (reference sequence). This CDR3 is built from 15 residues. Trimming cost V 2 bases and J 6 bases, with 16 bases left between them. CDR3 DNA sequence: TGTGCCAGCAGTTACCACGGGGGGGGGCAAGATGGCTACACCTTC. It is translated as CASSYHGGGQDGYTF.

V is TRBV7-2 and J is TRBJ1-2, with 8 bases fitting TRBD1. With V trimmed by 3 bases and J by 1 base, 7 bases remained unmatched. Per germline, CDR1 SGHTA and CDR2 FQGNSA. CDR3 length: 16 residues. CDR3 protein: CASSFGQGADNYGYTF. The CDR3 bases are TGTGCCAGCAGCTTTGGCCAGGGGGCGGATAACTATGGCTACACCTTC.

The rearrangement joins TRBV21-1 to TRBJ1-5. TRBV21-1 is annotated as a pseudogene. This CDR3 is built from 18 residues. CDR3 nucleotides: TGTGCCAGCAGCAAGGTAGGGGGGGGCAAAGGAGAAAATCAGCCCCAGCATTTT. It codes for CASSKVGGGKGENQPQHF.

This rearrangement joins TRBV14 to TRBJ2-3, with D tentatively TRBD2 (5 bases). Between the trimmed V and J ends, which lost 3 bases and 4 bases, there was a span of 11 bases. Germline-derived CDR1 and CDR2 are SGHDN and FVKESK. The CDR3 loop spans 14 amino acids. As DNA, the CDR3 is TGTGCCAGCAGCCATACGGGGTTGCCAGATACGCAGTATTTT. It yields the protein CASSHTGLPDTQYF.

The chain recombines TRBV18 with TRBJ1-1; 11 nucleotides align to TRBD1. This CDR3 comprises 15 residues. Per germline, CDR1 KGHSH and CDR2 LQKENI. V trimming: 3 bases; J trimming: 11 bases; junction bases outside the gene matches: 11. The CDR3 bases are TGTGCCAGCTCACCTTTCCGGGACAGGGGGGTCGAGGCTTTCTTT. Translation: CASSPFRDRGVEAFF.

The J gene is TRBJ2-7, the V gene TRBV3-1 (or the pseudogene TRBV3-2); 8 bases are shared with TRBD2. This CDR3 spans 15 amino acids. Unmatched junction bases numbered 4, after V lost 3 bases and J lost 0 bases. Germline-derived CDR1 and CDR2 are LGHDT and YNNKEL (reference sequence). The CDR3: CASSQREDSSYEQYF. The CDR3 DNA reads TGTGCCAGCAGCCAGCGGGAGGACAGCTCCTACGAGCAGTACTTC.

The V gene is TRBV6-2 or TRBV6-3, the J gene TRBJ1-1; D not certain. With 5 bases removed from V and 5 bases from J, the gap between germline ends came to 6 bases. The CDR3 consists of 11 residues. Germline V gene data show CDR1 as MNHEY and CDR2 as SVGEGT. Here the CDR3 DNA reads TGTGCCAGCAGTGCCGGGACTGAAGCTTTCTTT. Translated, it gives CASSAGTEAFF.

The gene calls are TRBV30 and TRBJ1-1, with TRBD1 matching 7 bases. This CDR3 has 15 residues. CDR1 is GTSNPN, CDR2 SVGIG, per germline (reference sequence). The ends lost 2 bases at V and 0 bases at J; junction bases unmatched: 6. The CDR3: CAWSTQGQVNTEAFF. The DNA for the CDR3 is TGTGCCTGGAGTACCCAAGGACAGGTGAACACTGAAGCTTTCTTT. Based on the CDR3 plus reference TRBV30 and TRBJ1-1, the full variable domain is SQTIHQWPATLVQPVGSPLSLECTVEGTSNPNLYWYRQAAGRGLQLLFYSVGIGQISSEVPQNLSASRPQDRQFILSSKKLLLSDSGFYLCAWSTQGQVNTEAFFGQGTRLTVV.

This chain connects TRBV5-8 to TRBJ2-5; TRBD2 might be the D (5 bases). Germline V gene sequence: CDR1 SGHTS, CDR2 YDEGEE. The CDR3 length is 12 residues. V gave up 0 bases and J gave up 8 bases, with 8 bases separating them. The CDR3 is CASSLEAATQYF. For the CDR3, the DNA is TGTGCCAGCAGCTTGGAAGCGGCCACCCAGTACTTC.

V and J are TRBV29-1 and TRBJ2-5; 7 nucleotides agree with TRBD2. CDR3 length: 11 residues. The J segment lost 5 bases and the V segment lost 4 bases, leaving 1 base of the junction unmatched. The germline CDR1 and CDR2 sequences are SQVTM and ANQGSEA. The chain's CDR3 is CSVVGGETQYF. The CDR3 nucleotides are TGCAGCGTTGTGGGAGGGGAGACCCAGTACTTC.

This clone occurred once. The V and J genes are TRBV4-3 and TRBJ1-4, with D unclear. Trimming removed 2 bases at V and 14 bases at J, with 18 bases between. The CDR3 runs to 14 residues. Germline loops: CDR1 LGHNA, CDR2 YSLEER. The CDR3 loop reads CASSQTVVRERLFF. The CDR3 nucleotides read TGCGCCAGCAGCCAAACGGTCGTCCGGGAAAGGCTGTTTTTT.

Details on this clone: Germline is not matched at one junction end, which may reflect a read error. For the CDR3, the DNA is TGCAGCGCTGAACAGGGGGCTAGTTCACCCCTCCACTTT. It codes for CSAEQGASSPLHF. The rearrangement uses TRBV29-1 and TRBJ1-6; 9 bases are shared with TRBD1. The germline gives CDR1 SQVTM, CDR2 ANQGSEA. This CDR3 has 13 residues.

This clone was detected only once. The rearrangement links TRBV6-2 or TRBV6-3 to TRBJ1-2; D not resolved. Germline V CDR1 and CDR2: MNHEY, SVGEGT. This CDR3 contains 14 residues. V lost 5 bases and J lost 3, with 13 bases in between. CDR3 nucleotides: TGTGCCAGCAGTCCCAGAACCGGGTACTATGGCTACACCTTC. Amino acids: CASSPRTGYYGYTF.

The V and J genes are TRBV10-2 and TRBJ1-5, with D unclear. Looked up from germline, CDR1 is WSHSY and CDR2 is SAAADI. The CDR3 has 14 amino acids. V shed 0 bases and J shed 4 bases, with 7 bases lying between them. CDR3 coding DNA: TGCGCCAGCAGTGAGTCCAGGCTAAATCAGCCCCAGCATTTT. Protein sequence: CASSESRLNQPQHF.

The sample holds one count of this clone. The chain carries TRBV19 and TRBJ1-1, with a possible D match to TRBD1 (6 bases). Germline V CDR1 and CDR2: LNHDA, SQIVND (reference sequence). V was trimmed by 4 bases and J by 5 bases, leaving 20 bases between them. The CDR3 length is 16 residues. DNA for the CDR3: TGTGCCAGTAGTAAGAACCAGGGGACGCGATCAACTGAAGCTTTCTTT. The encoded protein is CASSKNQGTRSTEAFF. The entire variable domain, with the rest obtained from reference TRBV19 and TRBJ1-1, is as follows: DGGITQSPKYLFRKEGQNVTLSCEQNLNHDAMYWYRQDPGQGLRLIYYSQIVNDFQKGDIAEGYSVSREKKESFPLTVTSAQKNPTAFYLCASSKNQGTRSTEAFFGQGTRLTVV.

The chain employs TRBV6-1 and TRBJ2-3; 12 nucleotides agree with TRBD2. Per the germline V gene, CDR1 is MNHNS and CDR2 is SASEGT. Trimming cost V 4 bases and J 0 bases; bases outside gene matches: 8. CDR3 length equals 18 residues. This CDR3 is CASSVGPGLAGSTDTQYF. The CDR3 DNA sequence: TGTGCCAGCAGTGTGGGACCAGGACTAGCGGGAAGCACAGATACGCAGTATTTT.

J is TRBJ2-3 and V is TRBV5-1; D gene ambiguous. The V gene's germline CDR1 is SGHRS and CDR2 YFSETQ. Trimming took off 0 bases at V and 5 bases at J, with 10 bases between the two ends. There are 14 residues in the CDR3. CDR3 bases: TGCGCCAGCAGCTTGGACCCTCCAGGAGATACGCAGTATTTT. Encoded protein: CASSLDPPGDTQYF.